This T cell receptor (beta chain) was profiled in a study of identical twins. Each donor (without exception) was a healthy Caucasian. TCRdb re-analysed the 5' RACE reads in MiXCR, keeping a single row per CDR3 protein. The table records around 680,000 distinct CDR3 sequences, 8% to 9% of them present only once. CDR1 is SQVTM, CDR2 ANQGSEA, per germline. The CDR3 consists of 12 residues. The V gene end was trimmed by 4 bases and the J gene end by 9 bases; junction bases not matched to a gene: 4. Remarks on this clonotype: As yet, its antigen is unknown.

Whole-study findings and limits: Modelling underestimated the level of out-of-frame TCR alpha sharing observed in monozygotic twins. Invariant populations such as MAIT and iNKT cells could partly muddle zero-insertion analyses. Insertions were fewer in abundant cord blood beta clonotypes, whereas memory repertoires showed none of this pattern.

In addition, the sample was reused for a study of yellow fever vaccine responses in identical twins.

The source of this sequence is a woman younger than 35 in good health. The gene calls are TRBV29-1 and TRBJ2-1; 9 bases are shared with TRBD2. Sample: PBMCs. This chain's CDR3 is CSVVASGTEQFF. CDR3 coding DNA: TGCAGCGTTGTGGCTAGCGGGACTGAGCAGTTCTTC.